Sequencing of this T cell receptor (beta chain) was carried out in a study of T cell changes during pregnancy in multiple sclerosis (dated by TCRdb to between 2018 and 2021). Broadly, across the study: In women with multiple sclerosis, the researchers looked at how the T cell repertoire shifted as pregnancy progressed.

Trimming accounts for 6 bases at V and 1 base at J, while the number of junction bases matched to no gene is 8. The CDR3 runs 15 amino acids, cysteine and phenylalanine included. The read is trimmed to its CDR3 DNA, 45 bases read in frame from base 1. The CDR1 and CDR2 encoded by the germline V gene are SGHDT and YYEEEE. Library preparation employed the immunoSEQ multiplex PCR assay. In TCRdb, the immuneACCESS table is reduced to in-frame sequences with V and J assigned. These tables do not hold every clone; where another copy was compared, an unresolved V gene accounts for under half, and the others remain unexplained. For this sample the table gives under 60,000 clones, of which around 93% were detected only once. Roughly a tenth of the sample goes to the ten largest clones. In the case of this clone: Its antigen is still unknown. Nothing much larger sits one base from this clone, and base qualities are not available.

This receptor was taken from a female donor with multiple sclerosis, enrolled in a pregnancy study. This material consisted of CD8+ T cells from peripheral blood mononuclear cells, taken after pregnancy. The receptor chain draws on TRBV5-6 and TRBJ2-3, and 7 bases in between align with TRBD2. The DNA is as follows: TGTGCCAGCACCCCGGAGGCGGGGGGCACAGATACGCAGTATTTT. The resulting protein is CASTPEAGGTDTQYF. With the portions outside the CDR3 filled from the reference TRBV5-6 and TRBJ2-3 genes, the complete variable region becomes DAGVTQSPTHLIKTRGQQVTLRCSPKSGHDTVSWYQQALGQGPQFIFQYYEEEERQRGNFPDRFSGHQFPNYSSELNVNALLLGDSALYLCASTPEAGGTDTQYFGPGTRLTVL.